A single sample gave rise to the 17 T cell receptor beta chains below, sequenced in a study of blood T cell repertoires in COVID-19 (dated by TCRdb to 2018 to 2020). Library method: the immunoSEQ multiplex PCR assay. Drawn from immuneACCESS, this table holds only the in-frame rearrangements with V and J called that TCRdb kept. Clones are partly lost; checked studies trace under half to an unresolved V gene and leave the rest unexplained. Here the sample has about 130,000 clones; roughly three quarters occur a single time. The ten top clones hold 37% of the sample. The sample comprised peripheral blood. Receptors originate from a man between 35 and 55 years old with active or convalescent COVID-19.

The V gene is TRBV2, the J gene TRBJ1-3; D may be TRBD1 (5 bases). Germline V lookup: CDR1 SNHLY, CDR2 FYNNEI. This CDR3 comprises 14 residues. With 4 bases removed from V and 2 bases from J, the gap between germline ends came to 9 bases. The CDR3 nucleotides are TGTGCCAGCAGTGTTGAAGGGGCTGGAAACACCATATATTTT. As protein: CASSVEGAGNTIYF.

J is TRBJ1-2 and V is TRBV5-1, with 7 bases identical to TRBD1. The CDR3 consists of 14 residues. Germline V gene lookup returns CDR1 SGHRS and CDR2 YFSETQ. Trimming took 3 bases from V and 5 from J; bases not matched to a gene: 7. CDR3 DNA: TGCGCCAGCAGCTCGGGACAGACGCCTTATGGCTACACCTTC. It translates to CASSSGQTPYGYTF.

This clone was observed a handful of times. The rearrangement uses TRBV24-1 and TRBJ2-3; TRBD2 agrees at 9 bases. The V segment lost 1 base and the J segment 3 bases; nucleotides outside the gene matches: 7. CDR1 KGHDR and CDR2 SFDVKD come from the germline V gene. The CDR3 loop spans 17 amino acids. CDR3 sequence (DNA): TGTGCCACCAGTGATTTCGGGAGCGGGAGGCGAACAGATACGCAGTATTTT. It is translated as CATSDFGSGRRTDTQYF.

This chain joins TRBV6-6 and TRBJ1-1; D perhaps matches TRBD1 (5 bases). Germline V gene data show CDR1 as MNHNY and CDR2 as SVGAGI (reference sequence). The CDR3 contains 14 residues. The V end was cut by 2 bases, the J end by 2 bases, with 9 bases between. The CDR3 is CASSYGADNTEAFF. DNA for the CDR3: TGTGCCAGCAGTTACGGGGCAGATAACACTGAAGCTTTCTTT.

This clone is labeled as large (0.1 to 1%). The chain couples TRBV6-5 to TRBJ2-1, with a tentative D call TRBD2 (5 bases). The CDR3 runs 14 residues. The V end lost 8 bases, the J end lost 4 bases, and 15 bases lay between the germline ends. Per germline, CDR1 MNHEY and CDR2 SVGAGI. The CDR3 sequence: CASSIRGFYNEQFF. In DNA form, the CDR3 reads TGTGCCAGCTCGATACGGGGTTTTTACAATGAGCAGTTCTTC.

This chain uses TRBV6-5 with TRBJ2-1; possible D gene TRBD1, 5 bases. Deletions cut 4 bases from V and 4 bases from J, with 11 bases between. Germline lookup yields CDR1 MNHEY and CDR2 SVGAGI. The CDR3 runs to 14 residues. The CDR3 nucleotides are TGTGCCAGCAGTTCGACAGACCTTTACAATGAGCAGTTCTTC. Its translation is CASSSTDLYNEQFF.

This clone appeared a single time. CDR3: CASNGGGGPDNEQFF. CDR3 sequence (DNA): TGTGCCAGCAACGGTGGAGGAGGACCAGACAATGAGCAGTTCTTC. This chain uses TRBV6-6 with TRBJ2-1, with D tentatively TRBD2 (5 bases). Germline V gene sequence: CDR1 MNHNY, CDR2 SVGAGI (reference sequence). The CDR3 is 15 amino acids. With 7 bases removed from V and 5 bases from J, the gap between germline ends came to 18 bases.

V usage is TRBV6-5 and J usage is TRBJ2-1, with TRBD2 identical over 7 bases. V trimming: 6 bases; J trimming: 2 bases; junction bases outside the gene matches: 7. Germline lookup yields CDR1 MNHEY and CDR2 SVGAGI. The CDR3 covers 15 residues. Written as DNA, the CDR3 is TGTGCCAGCAGGCGGGACTACCCAACCTACAATGAGCAGTTCTTC. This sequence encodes CASRRDYPTYNEQFF.

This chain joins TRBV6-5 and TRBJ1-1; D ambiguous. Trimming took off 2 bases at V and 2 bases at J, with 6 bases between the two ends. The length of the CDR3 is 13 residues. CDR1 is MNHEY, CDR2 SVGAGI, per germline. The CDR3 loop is CASSYADNTEAFF. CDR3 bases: TGTGCCAGCAGTTACGCGGATAACACTGAAGCTTTCTTT.

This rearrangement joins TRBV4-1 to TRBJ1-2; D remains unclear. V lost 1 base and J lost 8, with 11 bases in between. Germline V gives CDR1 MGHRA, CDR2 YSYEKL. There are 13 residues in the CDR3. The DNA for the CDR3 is TGCGCCAGCAGCCAAGGAGAGGGAATCGGCTACACCTTC. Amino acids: CASSQGEGIGYTF.

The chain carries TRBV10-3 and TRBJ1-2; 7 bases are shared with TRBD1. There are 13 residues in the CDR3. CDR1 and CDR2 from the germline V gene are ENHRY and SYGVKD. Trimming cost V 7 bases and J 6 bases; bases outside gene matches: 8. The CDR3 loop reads CAITNRGRDGYTF. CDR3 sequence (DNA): TGTGCCATCACTAACAGGGGCAGGGATGGCTACACCTTC.

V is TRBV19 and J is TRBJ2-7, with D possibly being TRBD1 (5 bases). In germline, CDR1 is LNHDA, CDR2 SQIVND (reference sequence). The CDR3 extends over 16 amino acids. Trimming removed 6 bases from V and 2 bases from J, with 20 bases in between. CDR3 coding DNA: TGTGCCAGTAGCGCTACTCGGACACTCCCCGCCTACGAGCAGTACTTC. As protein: CASSATRTLPAYEQYF. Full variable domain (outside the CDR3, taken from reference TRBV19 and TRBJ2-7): DGGITQSPKYLFRKEGQNVTLSCEQNLNHDAMYWYRQDPGQGLRLIYYSQIVNDFQKGDIAEGYSVSREKKESFPLTVTSAQKNPTAFYLCASSATRTLPAYEQYFGPGTRLTVT.

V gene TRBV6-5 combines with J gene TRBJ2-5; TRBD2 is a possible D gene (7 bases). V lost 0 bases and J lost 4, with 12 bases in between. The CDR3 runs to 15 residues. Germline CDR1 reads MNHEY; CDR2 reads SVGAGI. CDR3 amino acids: CASSYSRGGRETQYF. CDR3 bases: TGTGCCAGCAGTTACTCGAGGGGGGGGCGAGAGACCCAGTACTTC.

CDR3 sequence: CSAARTGQGIAFF. The CDR3 nucleotides read TGCAGCGCCGCCCGTACGGGACAGGGGATAGCTTTCTTT. The rearrangement links TRBV29-1 to TRBJ1-1; TRBD1 agrees at 10 bases. The length of the CDR3 is 13 residues. J was trimmed by 10 bases and V by 7 bases; bases with no gene match: 12. Germline-derived CDR1 and CDR2 are SQVTM and ANQGSEA.

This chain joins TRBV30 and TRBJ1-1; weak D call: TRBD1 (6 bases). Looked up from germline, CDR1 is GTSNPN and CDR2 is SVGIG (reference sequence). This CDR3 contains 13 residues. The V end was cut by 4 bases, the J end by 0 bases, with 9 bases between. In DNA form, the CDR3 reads TGTGCCTGGACGGACAGTTTGAACACTGAAGCTTTCTTT. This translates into CAWTDSLNTEAFF.

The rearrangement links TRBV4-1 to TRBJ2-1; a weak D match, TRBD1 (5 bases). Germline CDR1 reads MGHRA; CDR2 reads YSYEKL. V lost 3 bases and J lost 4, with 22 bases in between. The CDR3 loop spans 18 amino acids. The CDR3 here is CASSQPYIGAVNYNEQFF. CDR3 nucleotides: TGCGCCAGCAGCCAGCCCTATATAGGGGCAGTCAATTACAATGAGCAGTTCTTC.

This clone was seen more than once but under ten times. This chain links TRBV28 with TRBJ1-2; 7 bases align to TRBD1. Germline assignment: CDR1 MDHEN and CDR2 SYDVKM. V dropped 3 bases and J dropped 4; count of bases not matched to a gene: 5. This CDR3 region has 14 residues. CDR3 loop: CASSFSGGSYGYTF. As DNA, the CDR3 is TGTGCCAGCAGTTTCTCAGGGGGTAGCTATGGCTACACCTTC.